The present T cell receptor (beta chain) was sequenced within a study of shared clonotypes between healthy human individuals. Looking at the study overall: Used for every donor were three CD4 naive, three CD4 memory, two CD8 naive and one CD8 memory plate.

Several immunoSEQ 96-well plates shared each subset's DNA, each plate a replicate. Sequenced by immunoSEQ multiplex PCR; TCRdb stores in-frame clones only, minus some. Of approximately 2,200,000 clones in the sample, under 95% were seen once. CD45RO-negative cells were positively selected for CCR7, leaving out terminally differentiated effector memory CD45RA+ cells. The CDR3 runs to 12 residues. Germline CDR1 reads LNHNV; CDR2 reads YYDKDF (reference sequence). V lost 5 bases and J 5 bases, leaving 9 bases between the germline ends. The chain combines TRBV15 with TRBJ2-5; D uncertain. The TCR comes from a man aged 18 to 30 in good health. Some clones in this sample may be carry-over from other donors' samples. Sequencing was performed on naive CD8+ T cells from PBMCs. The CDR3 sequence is CATSHREETQYF. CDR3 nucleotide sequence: TGTGCCACCAGCCACCGAGAGGAGACCCAGTACTTC.